A few counts support the clone carrying this T cell receptor (beta chain). No antigen is known for it. The data originate from a study of CD8+CD57+ T cells in acquired aplastic anemia. Study details: Sorted CD4+ and CD8+ cells gave an average of 3.2 ug of DNA.

Patients chosen for sequencing had CD8+CD57+ cells that had expanded, as shown by flow cytometry. Patients, without exception, had severe acquired aplastic anemia. V lost 4 bases, J lost 0 bases, and 6 bases stayed unmatched. Germline CDR1 and CDR2: SGHTS and YDEGEE. The CDR3 length is 16 residues. TCR beta VDJ and CDR3 profiling used genomic DNA as template. From the reads, TCRdb called clonotypes with MiXCR, one entry per CDR3 protein. The table lists around 170,000 distinct CDR3 sequences, approximately 48% of them singletons, with about 9.5% in the top ten. The study, taken as a whole, reports: For CD8+ Simpson's diversity, patients and controls showed no significant difference. Overlapping CD8+ CDR3 repertoires of patients and controls contained approximately 28 shared sequences.

This chain uses TRBV5-8 with TRBJ1-5; 8 bases fit TRBD1. Sequencing used sorted CD4+, CD8+, or CD8+CD57+ T cells (not recorded which) from PBMCs. The source of this sequence is a human donor with aplastic anemia. CDR3 nucleotide sequence: TGTGCCAGCAGCCTGGGACAGGTGATTAGCAATCAGCCCCAGCATTTT. This encodes CASSLGQVISNQPQHF.